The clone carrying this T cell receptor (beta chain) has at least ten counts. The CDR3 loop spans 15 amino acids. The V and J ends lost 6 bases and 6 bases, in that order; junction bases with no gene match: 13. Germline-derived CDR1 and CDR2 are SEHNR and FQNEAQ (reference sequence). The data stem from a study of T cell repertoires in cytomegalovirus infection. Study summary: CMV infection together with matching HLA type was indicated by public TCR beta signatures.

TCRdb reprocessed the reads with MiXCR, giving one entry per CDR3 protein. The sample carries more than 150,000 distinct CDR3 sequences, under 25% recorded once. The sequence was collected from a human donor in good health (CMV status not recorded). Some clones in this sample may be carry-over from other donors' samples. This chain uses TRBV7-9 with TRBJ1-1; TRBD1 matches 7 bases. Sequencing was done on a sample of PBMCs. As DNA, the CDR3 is TGTGCCAGCAGGGCGACTCGGACAGGAGCTCCTGAAGCTTTCTTT. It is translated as CASRATRTGAPEAFF.